This T cell receptor beta chain was documented in a study of T cell responses to AZD1222 COVID-19 vaccine. General study points: Along spike, vaccine-associated CD4 TCRs were found throughout, with dominance at 160-218 and 743-854.

Remarks on this clone: Its cognate antigen is unknown.

The CDR3 has 14 amino acids. Germline V gives CDR1 SGHNT, CDR2 YENEEA. Trimming removed 5 bases at V and 3 bases at J, with 13 bases between. Only in-frame clones appear in the TCRdb table, and some are missing; sequencing was by immunoSEQ multiplex PCR. The top ten hold around 5% of the sample, which has tens of thousands of clones, around four fifths seen once. The sequence was obtained from an adult in good health. The V gene is TRBV11-3, the J gene TRBJ2-5, with no clear D. Sample: peripheral blood, taken on day 0 of AZD1222 vaccination. CDR3 in DNA: TGTGCCAGCAGCCAATCCCGGAGAAAAGAGACCCAGTACTTC. Protein: CASSQSRRKETQYF.